The clone carrying this T cell receptor (beta chain) has at least ten counts. The sample belongs to a study of response to subunit inactivated influenza vaccine. TCRdb fed the RT-PCR reads into MiXCR, producing one record per CDR3 protein. The table lists about 520,000 distinct CDR3 sequences, over 25% of them singletons, with approximately 2% in the top ten. Germline V gene data show CDR1 as SGHTA and CDR2 as FQGNSA. V was clipped by 1 base and J by 4 bases, with 9 bases between them. This CDR3 has 14 residues. V and J are TRBV7-2 and TRBJ2-3; perhaps TRBD2 as D (7 bases). This clonotype was sampled from a man between 50 and 59 years old who received an inactivated influenza vaccine. The specimen was CD4+ T cells sorted from PBMCs, collected roughly 5 days after vaccination. The CDR3 is CASSLEGGADTQYF. As DNA, the CDR3 is TGTGCCAGCAGCTTAGAGGGGGGGGCAGATACGCAGTATTTT.